This T cell receptor (beta chain) was sequenced in a study of blood T cells in healthy people across ages. The CDR3 extends over 16 amino acids. V dropped 0 bases and J dropped 4 bases, with 14 bases sitting between them. Per the germline V gene, CDR1 is SGHRS and CDR2 is YFSETQ. This clonotype showed up just a few times. Together with a sample-barcoded 5' primer, a J-beta primer mix was included in a second PCR lasting about 6 to 11 cycles. Each CDR3 protein is one row after TCRdb ran MiXCR on the 5' RACE reads. This sample has more than 600,000 distinct CDR3 sequences, with about 25% found just once. These data were likewise used in another study, on T cells of mothers and their children.

Sequencing used blood. This receptor was obtained from a boy aged 5-17 years in good health. The chain combines TRBV5-1 with TRBJ2-1, with D perhaps matching TRBD1 or TRBD2 (5 bases each). This chain's CDR3 is CASSLVAGTFYNEQFF. CDR3 sequence (DNA): TGCGCCAGCAGCTTGGTGGCAGGGACGTTTTACAATGAGCAGTTCTTC.